Listed below are T cell receptor beta chains from one sample, sequenced in a study of T cells in narcolepsy. Profiled with immunoSEQ multiplex PCR; TCRdb holds only in-frame clones, not every one. The repertoire includes about 40,000 clones, around 88% of them detected once, and around 1.3% sits in the top ten. Sequenced: CD45RA- memory CD4+ T cells from PBMCs. Receptors originate from a human donor with narcolepsy. Both conserved end residues are part of each CDR3. Fields, in order: D gene, V gene, clone size, J gene, CDR3 protein, CDR3 DNA. The D gene is left open where the match is weak. Size values are once, few and many counts, or a class for expanded clones, and some rows have none.

NA	TRBV5-1	once	TRBJ2-1	CASSLMGDRYNEQFF	TGCGCCAGCAGCTTGATGGGGGACCGCTACAATGAGCAGTTCTTC
TRBD1	TRBV9	few	TRBJ1-5	CASSPTPDRDQPQHF	TGTGCCAGCAGCCCGACCCCGGACAGGGATCAGCCCCAGCATTTT
TRBD2	TRBV7-2	NA	TRBJ2-1	CASSYPLAGSNEQFF	TGTGCCAGCAGCTATCCCCTAGCGGGATCCAATGAGCAGTTCTTC
TRBD2	TRBV11-3	NA	TRBJ2-1	CASSRTSGVYNEQFF	TGTGCCAGCAGCAGGACTAGCGGGGTGTACAATGAGCAGTTCTTC
NA	TRBV4-3	NA	TRBJ1-2	CASSQTRGTKGLGYTF	TGCGCCAGCAGCCAAACCCGAGGAACGAAGGGACTGGGCTACACCTTC
TRBD1	TRBV6-5	NA	TRBJ2-7	CASRPLGTGLREQYF	TGTGCCAGCAGACCCCTAGGGACAGGGCTTCGCGAGCAGTACTTC
TRBD1	TRBV19	NA	TRBJ1-6	CASSKGRGRNSPLHF	TGTGCCAGTAGTAAGGGAAGGGGGCGTAATTCACCCCTCCACTTT
TRBD1	TRBV5-4	NA	TRBJ1-2	CASRSLDRDYGYTF	TGTGCCAGCAGATCCCTCGACAGGGACTATGGCTACACCTTC
NA	TRBV5-4	NA	TRBJ2-1	CASSLARTAYNEQFF	TGTGCCAGCAGCTTGGCCAGGACAGCCTACAATGAGCAGTTCTTC
NA	TRBV9	NA	TRBJ2-7	CASSVKALGVYEQYF	TGTGCCAGCAGCGTGAAAGCCCTGGGGGTCTACGAGCAGTACTTC
TRBD2	TRBV10-2	NA	TRBJ2-7	CASTLAGAYEQYF	TGCGCCAGCACCCTAGCGGGAGCCTACGAGCAGTACTTC
NA	TRBV28	NA	TRBJ1-1	CASRTDFGPPRTEAFF	TGTGCCAGCAGGACGGACTTCGGACCTCCCCGGACTGAAGCTTTCTTT
NA	TRBV19	NA	TRBJ1-1	CASSNPSQGSTEAFF	TGTGCCAGTAGTAACCCCTCCCAGGGGAGCACTGAAGCTTTCTTT